A selection of T cell receptor beta chains follows, all from one sample in a study of cytomegalovirus exposure and HLA in healthy donors. Repertoires were generated with immunoSEQ multiplex PCR, while TCRdb's copy carries only in-frame clones and drops some. The sample holds about 240,000 clones, roughly 86% seen once. Sequenced material: PBMCs. The receptors were sampled from a woman aged 25 to 39 in good health and CMV-seropositive. The CDR3 runs from the conserved cysteine through the conserved F or W. The order of the fields is V gene, CDR3 protein.

TRBV30	CAWSSRLGSPTDEQFF
TRBV2	CASRGGQGALVGGYTF
TRBV13	CASSFDRVRETQYF
TRBV4-1	CASSQVQGQQYF
TRBV19	CASSIASGTGELFF
TRBV5-6	CASSLGWGRGEETQYF
TRBV7-8	CASSFTGSGETQYF
TRBV4-1	CASSQEGGQNTEAFF
TRBV7-9	CASSPNPAMTQGAYEQYF
TRBV10-1	CASSEDSGRTKNIQYF
TRBV5-6	CASSWAGLGGTGELFF
TRBV28	CASFGTSWSTDTQYF
TRBV12-2	CASLVGRGSDPGQGCTDTQYF
TRBV7-9	CASSPTEFMNTEAFF
TRBV7-2	CASSFDDLGAMNTEAFF
TRBV5-6	CASSSQGGPLIRGEQYF
TRBV4-1	CASSQEGQGLYEQYF
TRBV9	CASSLNDRGRNTEAFF
TRBV5-4	CASSPGRHSSYEQYF
TRBV9	CASSSRTLAGGDTGELFF
TRBV6-1	CASSEGVQTYEQYF
TRBV7-2	CASSLALAGGRETQYF
TRBV29-1	CSVSWTREVVETQYF
TRBV5-3	CAHQKSGQRADEQFF
TRBV2	CASSSHPGQGDTEAFF
TRBV29-1	CSVYREGYEAFF
TRBV6-1	CASSDTNRAGTYEQYF
TRBV19	CASSIDHSTGGWNGYTF
TRBV7-2	CASSLQGDRYQPQHF
TRBV28	CASSLIGSGTDTQYF
TRBV11-3	CASSLVVTSGGEETQYF
TRBV10-3	CAISRQVGDTEAFF
TRBV4-2	CASSQDKLLAGYEQYF
TRBV11-2	CASRPLRRNRNTGELFF
TRBV27	CASSTDLTSGTYEQYF
TRBV5-1	CASSLVAGQVEQFF
TRBV7-8	CASSLAGFYEQYF
TRBV6-5	CASSEGQGSDEQFF
TRBV19	CASSMIGQESF
TRBV7-3	CASSLISGFSGSLTDTQYF
TRBV27	CASSLRGLSFDEQFF
TRBV5-1	CASSLLAGWGANEQFF
TRBV6-1	CASSEKGVGLAGIYEQYF
TRBV27	CASRGEREGTYEQYF
TRBV6-1	CASSSGGVLTEAFF
TRBV4-1	CASSQGTRQYNEQFF
TRBV10-3	CAISPRDSNQPQHF
TRBV4-2	CASSFRQSDSGNTIYF
TRBV28	CASSLWSAGGEEQYF
TRBV11-3	CASSSILGTGGAYGYTF
TRBV5-1	CASSEEGNEKLFF
TRBV6-1	CASSEIGDQETQYF
TRBV5-1	CASSLGSTNTGELFF
TRBV6-9	CASSQGTQYF
TRBV2	CASRGTIETTQYF
TRBV28	CATTDAAEAFF
TRBV13	CASRRTDGNTIYF